Below, 19 T cell receptor beta chains from the same sample are listed, as sequenced in a study of blood T cell repertoires in COVID-19 (TCRdb year 2020). The protocol used for the library was the immunoSEQ multiplex PCR assay. TCRdb's version of the immuneACCESS table is confined to in-frame rearrangements and falls short of the full clone set. An unresolved V gene accounts for under half of the shortfall where checked; the remainder is of unknown origin. The sample profile shows over 90,000 clones; 80% to 90% of them were found once. About 9.9% of the sample comes from the top ten. The sample was peripheral blood. Every receptor here comes from a man between 40 and 49 years old with active or convalescent COVID-19.

This clone was recorded once. This chain connects TRBV7-9 to TRBJ1-1, with a weak D call TRBD1 (5 bases). Trimming pared 4 bases from V and 4 bases from J, leaving 19 bases between. From germline, CDR1 is SEHNR and CDR2 FQNEAQ (reference sequence). CDR3 length equals 16 residues. CDR3 in amino acids: CASSSHRGEKATEAFF. The CDR3 bases are TGTGCCAGCAGCTCTCACCGGGGGGAGAAGGCCACTGAAGCTTTCTTT.

This clone has just one count. J is TRBJ2-1 and V is TRBV3-1 (or the pseudogene TRBV3-2), with 7 nucleotides matching TRBD2. V dropped 2 bases and J dropped 5; count of bases not matched to a gene: 6. The CDR3 spans 15 residues. The germline V gene encodes CDR1 LGHDT and CDR2 YNNKEL (reference sequence). CDR3 DNA: TGTGCCAGCAGCCAAAATCCTAGCGGAAACAATGAGCAGTTCTTC. It translates to CASSQNPSGNNEQFF.

The chain is built from TRBV7-3 and TRBJ2-1; 8 bases align to TRBD2. This CDR3 contains 14 residues. The germline V gene has CDR1 SGHTA and CDR2 FQGTGA. J gave up 7 bases and V 4 bases, and 6 bases lay outside the gene matches. Written as DNA, the CDR3 is TGTGCCAGCAGCTCCAGCGGGGGTCTTAATGAGCAGTTCTTC. Its translation: CASSSSGGLNEQFF.

In the case of this clone: One end of the junction does not line up with germline, which may come from a read error. The J gene is TRBJ1-4, the V gene TRBV4-2; 7 nucleotides agree with TRBD1. There are 15 residues in the CDR3. The germline CDR1 and CDR2 sequences are LGHNA and YNFKEQ. The CDR3: CATSRQGVGDEKLFF. DNA of the CDR3: TGTGCCACCAGCCGGCAGGGGGTGGGGGATGAAAAACTGTTTTTT.

CDR3 protein: CASSQGPGANGNTIYF. The CDR3 DNA reads as TGTGCCAGCAGCCAAGGTCCGGGAGCGAACGGAAACACCATATATTTT. The chain has TRBV3-1 (or the pseudogene TRBV3-2) and TRBJ1-3; D gene uncertain. The CDR3 has 16 residues. Trimming removed 1 base from V and 4 bases from J, with 14 bases in between. The V gene's germline CDR1 is LGHDT and CDR2 YNNKEL (reference sequence).

The rearrangement links TRBV28 to TRBJ2-3; perhaps TRBD2 as D (6 bases). Deletions cut 3 bases from V and 2 bases from J, with 12 bases between. The CDR3 spans 15 residues. CDR1 and CDR2 from the germline V gene are MDHEN and SYDVKM. The DNA of the CDR3 is TGTGCCAGCAGTTTTAGGCGGGGCTTCACAGATACGCAGTATTTT. Translating it yields CASSFRRGFTDTQYF.

In the case of this clone: One junction end disagrees with the germline gene, perhaps due to a read error. This chain connects TRBV2 to TRBJ1-2; D is ambiguous. From germline, CDR1 is SNHLY and CDR2 FYNNEI. This CDR3 has 13 residues. As DNA, the CDR3 is TGTGCCAGAAGTGGCGGCGGGAGCTATGGCTACACCTTC. Protein product: CARSGGGSYGYTF.

The chain joins TRBV5-6 to TRBJ1-4; D might be TRBD1 (6 bases). Germline values: CDR1 SGHDT, CDR2 YYEEEE. The CDR3 is made up of 14 amino acids. V gave up 0 bases and J gave up 6 bases, with 9 bases separating them. The CDR3 protein is CASSLDRVDEKLFF. The CDR3 DNA follows: TGTGCCAGCAGCTTGGACAGGGTGGATGAAAAACTGTTTTTT.

Only one count was recorded for this clone. The rearrangement joins TRBV29-1 to TRBJ2-4; possible D gene TRBD2, 6 bases. Germline CDR1 and CDR2: SQVTM and ANQGSEA. With 7 bases removed from V and 1 base from J, the gap between germline ends came to 11 bases. The CDR3 runs to 13 residues. CDR3 coding DNA: TGCAGCGCTGGTGGGGGGGCCAAAAACATTCAGTACTTC. Translated: CSAGGGAKNIQYF.

V and J are TRBV10-2 and TRBJ2-3; weak D call: TRBD1 (5 bases). The germline gives CDR1 WSHSY, CDR2 SAAADI. V lost 6 bases, J lost 2 bases, and 6 bases lay in between. This CDR3 is 12 amino acids long. The CDR3 sequence is CASRGPTDTQYF. CDR3 DNA: TGCGCCAGCAGGGGGCCCACAGATACGCAGTATTTT.

The CDR3 DNA sequence: TGTGCCAGCAGTTACCGTCCAGTAGCAAACACTGAAGCTTTCTTT. Residues: CASSYRPVANTEAFF. This sequence joins TRBV6-5 and TRBJ1-1; D is uncertain. CDR3 size: 15 residues. Between the trimmed V and J ends, which lost 2 bases and 2 bases, there was a span of 12 bases. The germline V gene has CDR1 MNHEY and CDR2 SVGAGI.

In this sample, this clone turned up once. The V gene is TRBV5-1, the J gene TRBJ1-1, with 7 bases aligning to TRBD1. The CDR3 has 15 amino acids. In germline, CDR1 is SGHRS, CDR2 YFSETQ. The V and J ends lost 4 bases and 3 bases, in that order; junction bases with no gene match: 9. CDR3 in amino acids: CASSLQPTGDTEAFF. DNA for the CDR3: TGCGCCAGCAGCCTGCAACCCACAGGGGACACTGAAGCTTTCTTT.

The chain is built from TRBV7-9 and TRBJ2-5, with 8 bases lining up with TRBD1. V trimming: 3 bases; J trimming: 4 bases; junction bases outside the gene matches: 10. Germline CDR1 and CDR2: SEHNR and FQNEAQ (reference sequence). CDR3 size: 16 residues. In nucleotides, the CDR3 is TGTGCCAGCAGCTTCTCGGACAGGGCGGTTCGAGAGACCCAGTACTTC. Translation gives CASSFSDRAVRETQYF.

This clone was seen only a few times. The chain has TRBV7-9 and TRBJ2-7; the D gene is possibly TRBD1 (6 bases). The CDR3 contains 15 residues. Germline lookup yields CDR1 SEHNR and CDR2 FQNEAQ (reference sequence). V was pared by 2 bases and J by 2 bases, with 13 bases between. CDR3: CASSLSDSVAYEQYF. The DNA for the CDR3 is TGTGCCAGCAGCTTATCGGACAGCGTTGCCTACGAGCAGTACTTC.

This chain connects TRBV30 to TRBJ1-5; 8 bases align to TRBD1. The CDR3 loop spans 13 amino acids. The germline V gene has CDR1 GTSNPN and CDR2 SVGIG (reference sequence). Trimming cost V 2 bases and J 5 bases; bases outside gene matches: 2. DNA of the CDR3: TGTGCCTGGAGTCCAGGGGGCGATCAGCCCCAGCATTTT. Protein sequence: CAWSPGGDQPQHF.

The gene calls are TRBV5-1 and TRBJ2-3; D possibly corresponds to TRBD1 (6 bases). Trimming pared 7 bases from V and 3 bases from J, leaving 12 bases between. Germline CDR1 SGHRS, CDR2 YFSETQ. CDR3 size: 13 residues. CDR3 bases: TGCGCCAGCGCCACAGGGCGGACAGATACGCAGTATTTT. Amino acids: CASATGRTDTQYF.

The chain links TRBV6-5 to TRBJ1-1; a possible D gene is TRBD1 (5 bases). This CDR3 is 12 amino acids long. Germline V CDR1 and CDR2: MNHEY, SVGAGI. Deletions cut 8 bases from V and 4 bases from J, with 11 bases between. The CDR3 bases are TGTGCCAGCGGGGGGGGTCCCACTGAAGCTTTCTTT. As protein: CASGGGPTEAFF.

The rearrangement uses TRBV9 and TRBJ2-6; D is perhaps TRBD2 (5 bases). The CDR3 consists of 17 residues. The germline V gene has CDR1 SGDLS and CDR2 YYNGEE. Between the trimmed V and J ends, which lost 0 bases and 4 bases, there was a span of 14 bases. Here the CDR3 DNA reads TGTGCCAGCAGCGTAGCTGAGGACTCCCAGGGGGCCAACGTCCTGACTTTC. Translated, it gives CASSVAEDSQGANVLTF.

The gene calls are TRBV7-3 and TRBJ2-3; no clear D. V dropped 8 bases and J dropped 2 bases, with 14 bases sitting between them. The V gene's germline CDR1 is SGHTA and CDR2 FQGTGA. The CDR3 length is 14 residues. DNA for the CDR3: TGTGCCAGCCCCCTGCGGTCGAACACAGATACGCAGTATTTT. Its protein product is CASPLRSNTDTQYF.